The text below deals with one T cell receptor (beta chain). What this receptor recognizes is not known. No base quality information exists; no much larger clone differs at one position. CDR3 length: 12 amino acids, cysteine to phenylalanine. The read is trimmed to its CDR3 DNA, 36 bases read in frame from base 1. Cut back by 4 bases and 3 bases, the V and J ends lie 3 bases apart. CDR1 and CDR2 are drawn from the germline V gene: LGHNA, YSLEER. The record originates from a study of blood T cell repertoires in COVID-19 (dated by TCRdb to between 2020 and 2021). For the wider study: The collaborator samples originated in the United States, Italy and Spain and spanned the acute and convalescent phases of COVID-19. The prospective study material was composed of cDNA or gDNA derived from T cells, B-cell-depleted T cells, or PBMCs. Deeply sampled blood TCRbeta repertoires from subjects exposed to, actively infected with, or recovered from COVID-19 were included in the dataset. The repertoires were released in a freely available public database intended as a resource for research on the immune response to SARS-CoV-2. Samples came from the ongoing ImmuneRACE study (first 160 participants) plus 1,254 subjects from 6 global collaborators. Nearly every sample came with metadata listing a de-identified subject ID, COVID-19 status, age in years and sex. HLA class I and class II types, where available, came from metadata supplied by the sample provider rather than from assay-based typing. General study outcomes and caveats: Clinical and demographic metadata were provided uncurated, with the amount varying by source and participant.

The immunoSEQ Assay, a bias-controlled multiplex PCR, was used to amplify TCRbeta CDR3 regions from genomic DNA. The original methods were these. The number of nucleated cells in each sample was estimated from the amplification of reference gene primers within the assay. To quantify the absolute abundance of each unique TCRbeta CDR3 rearrangement, sequence reads were collapsed and filtered. For each sample, productive Simpson clonality was calculated as the square root of Simpson's diversity index across productive rearrangements. TCRdb took this table from immuneACCESS and kept in-frame rearrangements with V and J called. Such tables lack part of the clones; where checked against another copy, unresolved V genes explain under half of the gap, and the rest is unexplained. D and trimming were read from the DNA, whereas the V and J calls and clone size are those reported in that table. The sample table shows about 18,000 clones, and approximately 87% are seen once. 11% of the sample goes to the ten largest clones.

Each collaborating institution followed its own protocols to collect whole blood in K2EDTA tubes. For TCRbeta analysis, collaborator samples were shipped as frozen whole blood, as isolated PBMCs, or as DNA extracted from either sample type. In this chain, TRBV4-3 is recombined with TRBJ2-2; the D gene is unclear. Sequenced: peripheral blood. The TCR was taken from a human donor in a cohort sampled during active COVID-19. At the DNA level, the sequence is TGCGCCAGCAGCCCAGACACCGGGGAGCTGTTTTTT. The resulting protein is CASSPDTGELFF.